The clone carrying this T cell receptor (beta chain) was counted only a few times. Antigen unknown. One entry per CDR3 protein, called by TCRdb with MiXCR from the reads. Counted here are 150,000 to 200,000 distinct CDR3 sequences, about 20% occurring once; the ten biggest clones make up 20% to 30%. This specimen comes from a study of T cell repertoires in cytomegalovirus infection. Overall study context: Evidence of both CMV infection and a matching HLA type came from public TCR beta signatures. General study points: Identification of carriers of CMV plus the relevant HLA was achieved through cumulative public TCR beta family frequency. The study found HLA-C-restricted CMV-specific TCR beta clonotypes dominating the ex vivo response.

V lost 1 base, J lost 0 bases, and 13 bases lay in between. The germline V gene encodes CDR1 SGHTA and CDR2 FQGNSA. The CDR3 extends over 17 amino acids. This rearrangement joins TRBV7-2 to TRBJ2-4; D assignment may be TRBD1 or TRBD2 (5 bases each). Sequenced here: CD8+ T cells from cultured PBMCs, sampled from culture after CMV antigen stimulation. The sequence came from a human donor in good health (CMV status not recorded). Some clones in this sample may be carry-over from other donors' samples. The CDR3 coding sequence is TGTGCCAGCAGCTTAGTTGGGGGAAGGGGAGCCAAAAACATTCAGTACTTC. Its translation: CASSLVGGRGAKNIQYF.